This entry lists 23 T cell receptor beta chains sequenced from one sample in a study of T cell repertoires in cytomegalovirus infection. What these receptors recognize is not known. TCRdb independently ran MiXCR on the reads; one entry per CDR3 protein. Here the sample spans hundreds of thousands of distinct CDR3 sequences, approximately 29% being singletons. The starting material was cultured CD8+ T cells from PBMCs, obtained from culture after CMV antigen stimulation. Receptor source: a human donor in good health (CMV status not recorded). Some clones in this sample may be carry-over from other donors' samples.

This clonotype was recorded a few times. The chain couples TRBV6-1 to TRBJ2-7; 8 nucleotides agree with TRBD1. V lost 10 bases, J lost 2 bases, and 10 bases stayed unmatched. Germline lookup yields CDR1 MNHNS and CDR2 SASEGT. CDR3 length equals 14 residues. The DNA for the CDR3 is TGTGCCACCTCCCGGCAGGGGGCCGCCTACGAGCAGTACGTC. Amino acid sequence: CATSRQGAAYEQYV.

This sequence joins TRBV3-1 and TRBJ2-1; TRBD1 aligns across 10 bases. This CDR3 has 16 amino acids. Germline V gene lookup returns CDR1 LGHDT and CDR2 YNNKEL (reference sequence). Losses at the gene ends were 2 bases for V and 3 bases for J; bases not matched to a gene: 4. DNA for the CDR3: TGTGCCAGCAGCCAATCGACAGGGGGCTACTACAATGAGCAGTTCTTC. This encodes CASSQSTGGYYNEQFF.

The chain links TRBV19 to TRBJ1-5; 7 nucleotides align to TRBD1. J lost 3 bases, V lost 6 bases, and 8 bases had no gene match. The CDR3 extends over 15 amino acids. Germline-derived CDR1 and CDR2 are LNHDA and SQIVND (reference sequence). The CDR3 is CASRDRDRLNQPQHF. The DNA of the CDR3 is TGTGCCAGTAGGGACCGGGACAGACTCAATCAGCCCCAGCATTTT.

This clonotype was counted many times. V is TRBV12-3 or TRBV12-4 and J is TRBJ1-2; 11 bases agree with TRBD1. This CDR3 spans 17 amino acids. The trim removed 8 bases at V and 8 bases at J, leaving 19 bases unmatched. The CDR3 bases are TGTGCCAGCGCAGAGTGGGACAGGGGGACTAGAGGGGACGGCTACACCTTC. Translation gives CASAEWDRGTRGDGYTF.

V usage is TRBV6-1 and J usage is TRBJ2-7; possible D gene TRBD1, 6 bases. This CDR3 has 13 residues. Per the germline V gene, CDR1 is MNHNS and CDR2 is SASEGT. V was cut by 11 bases and J by 0 bases, with 14 bases left in between. For the CDR3, the DNA is TGTGCCCTCGAACAGGGTAGCTCCTACGAGCAGTACGTC. Translating gives CALEQGSSYEQYV.

The chain links TRBV7-9 to TRBJ1-3; D remains unclear. Germline-derived CDR1 and CDR2 are SEHNR and FQNEAQ (reference sequence). V shed 2 bases and J shed 8 bases, with 13 bases lying between them. There are 14 residues in the CDR3. CDR3 bases: TGTGCCAGCAGCTTAATAGACCAGAGTGACACCATATATTTT. It yields the protein CASSLIDQSDTIYF.

The chain uses TRBV7-9 and TRBJ2-1; D is uncertain. This CDR3 is 13 amino acids long. Trimming took 5 bases from V and 7 from J, leaving 12 bases between them. Germline-derived CDR1 and CDR2 are SEHNR and FQNEAQ (reference sequence). CDR3 in DNA: TGTGCCAGCAGCCACGCCTCTCGGAATGAGCAGTTCTTC. It specifies CASSHASRNEQFF. The variable domain in full, completed from reference TRBV7-9 and TRBJ2-1, reads DTGVSQNPRHKITKRGQNVTFRCDPISEHNRLYWYRQTLGQGPEFLTYFQNEAQLEKSRLLSDRFSAERPKGSFSTLEIQRTEQGDSAMYLCASSHASRNEQFFGPGTRLTVL.

The chain has TRBV6-2 or TRBV6-3 and TRBJ2-1; 10 bases are a match to TRBD1. The CDR3 sequence is 19 residues long. V gave up 3 bases and J gave up 0 bases; unmatched junction bases: 11. Germline values: CDR1 MNHEY, CDR2 SVGEGT. Here the CDR3 DNA reads TGTGCCAGCAGTTATAACTGGGACAGGGGAGGGAGCTCCTACAATGAGCAGTTCTTC. Translation: CASSYNWDRGGSSYNEQFF.

The chain employs TRBV7-9 and TRBJ1-4; 8 nucleotides agree with TRBD1. Trimming took 5 bases from V and 8 from J; bases not matched to a gene: 7. Per the germline V gene, CDR1 is SEHNR and CDR2 is FQNEAQ (reference sequence). The CDR3 loop spans 14 amino acids. In DNA, the CDR3 is TGTGCCAGCAGCAGCGCAGGGGGCTGGGAAAAACTGTTTTTT. It encodes CASSSAGGWEKLFF.

The rearrangement joins TRBV2 to TRBJ1-5, with 8 positions matching TRBD1. CDR3 length: 14 residues. In germline, CDR1 is SNHLY, CDR2 FYNNEI. J lost 7 bases, V lost 5 bases, and 7 bases had no gene match. The CDR3 coding sequence is TGTGCCAGCAGTCCTCATGACAGGGGACAGCCCCAGCATTTT. It codes for CASSPHDRGQPQHF.

The chain carries TRBV6-6 and TRBJ2-1; D may be TRBD1 (5 bases). Germline V lookup: CDR1 MNHNY, CDR2 SVGAGI (reference sequence). V lost 10 bases and J 4 bases, leaving 23 bases between the germline ends. This CDR3 is 16 amino acids long. The chain's CDR3 is CATLGSWTTSYNEQFF. The CDR3 bases are TGTGCCACCTTGGGTTCCTGGACAACCTCATACAATGAGCAGTTCTTC.

This CDR3 reads CASSEGANNEQFF. The DNA of the CDR3 is TGTGCCAGTAGTGAGGGCGCAAACAATGAGCAGTTCTTC. The genes are TRBV19 and TRBJ2-1; weak D call: TRBD2 (5 bases). The CDR3 has 13 amino acids. V lost 5 bases, J lost 5 bases, and 10 bases lay in between. CDR1 and CDR2 from the germline V gene are LNHDA and SQIVND (reference sequence).

The CDR3 region has the DNA TGTGCCAGCAGTTTATCCGGGGGCAGTGTGCGCGGCTACACCTTC. It is translated as CASSLSGGSVRGYTF. This chain links TRBV27 with TRBJ1-2; a weak D match, TRBD1 (6 bases). Germline loops: CDR1 MNHEY, CDR2 SMNVEV (reference sequence). This CDR3 region has 15 residues. Trimming stripped 0 bases from V and 8 bases from J, with 16 bases between.

In the case of this clonotype: One junction end disagrees with the germline gene, perhaps due to a read error. The chain has TRBV7-9 and TRBJ1-1; D not resolved. Germline V gene data show CDR1 as SEHNR and CDR2 as FQNEAQ (reference sequence). The CDR3 loop spans 12 amino acids. This chain's CDR3 is CASSFWNSEAFF. DNA for the CDR3: TGTGCCAGCAGCTTTTGGAACAGTGAAGCTTTCTTT.

This clonotype has a handful of counts. This chain uses TRBV7-9 with TRBJ2-1; perhaps TRBD1 as D (5 bases). CDR1 SEHNR and CDR2 FQNEAQ come from the germline V gene (reference sequence). V shed 0 bases and J shed 3 bases, with 9 bases lying between them. The CDR3 runs to 15 residues. The CDR3 nucleotides are TGTGCCAGCAGCTTAGCCCAAGACAGCTACAATGAGCAGTTCTTC. Protein sequence: CASSLAQDSYNEQFF.

The V gene is TRBV14, the J gene TRBJ2-4, with 7 nucleotides matching TRBD1. Germline-derived CDR1 and CDR2 are SGHDN and FVKESK. The V and J ends lost 0 bases and 1 base, in that order; junction bases with no gene match: 15. The CDR3 has 20 amino acids. The CDR3 is CASSQDPSTGISLAKNIQYF. The CDR3 region has the DNA TGTGCCAGCAGCCAAGACCCTTCGACAGGGATTAGTCTTGCCAAAAACATTCAGTACTTC.

This clonotype has more than one count but fewer than ten. V and J are TRBV7-6 and TRBJ1-4; D may be TRBD1 (5 bases). This CDR3 has 15 amino acids. From germline, CDR1 is SGHVS and CDR2 FNYEAQ. Trimming removed 4 bases from V and 7 bases from J, with 16 bases in between. Here the CDR3 reads CASSSRGRAAEKLFF. CDR3 sequence (DNA): TGTGCCAGCAGCTCGAGGGGACGAGCGGCTGAAAAACTGTTTTTT.

The V gene is TRBV5-6, the J gene TRBJ2-2, with a possible D match to TRBD1 (5 bases). V lost 0 bases to trimming and J lost 1 base, with 7 bases between them. CDR1 and CDR2 (germline): SGHDT, YYEEEE. The CDR3 sequence is 15 residues long. DNA for the CDR3: TGTGCCAGCAGCTTGGGGACACGGAACACCGGGGAGCTGTTTTTT. Translating gives CASSLGTRNTGELFF.

The CDR3 DNA follows: TGCGCCAGCAGCCAAGACGGCCCTAGCGGGGGCACTGGGGAGCTGTTTTTT. Protein product: CASSQDGPSGGTGELFF. The chain uses TRBV4-3 and TRBJ2-2, with 10 bases identical to TRBD2. There are 17 residues in the CDR3. V shed 0 bases and J 8 bases; nucleotides not matched to a gene: 9. CDR1 and CDR2 from the germline V gene are LGHNA and YSLEER.

The chain recombines TRBV7-9 with TRBJ1-5; 8 nucleotides agree with TRBD1. The CDR3 consists of 17 residues. CDR1 is SEHNR, CDR2 FQNEAQ, per germline (reference sequence). The V segment lost 5 bases and the J segment 0 bases; nucleotides outside the gene matches: 9. The CDR3 DNA is TGTGCCAGCAGCGCCGACAGGGGTTACTATAGCAATCAGCCCCAGCATTTT. Translation: CASSADRGYYSNQPQHF.

The genes are TRBV20-1 and TRBJ2-5; a possible D gene is TRBD2 (6 bases). CDR1 DFQATT and CDR2 SNEGSKA come from the germline V gene (reference sequence). The CDR3 length is 15 residues. Trimming removed 6 bases at V and 1 base at J, with 18 bases between. This CDR3 reads CSAAPGDFFQETQYF. CDR3 bases: TGCAGTGCCGCGCCGGGGGATTTTTTCCAAGAGACCCAGTACTTC.

By proportion, this clonotype is medium-sized (0.01 to 0.1%). V and J are TRBV7-8 and TRBJ2-7, with D uncertain. Per the germline V gene, CDR1 is SGHVS and CDR2 is FQNEAQ. The CDR3 covers 15 residues. Trimming removed 1 base from V and 0 bases from J, with 10 bases in between. The CDR3 DNA follows: TGTGCCAGCAGCTTAGAGGGCAGGAGCTCCTACGAGCAGTACGTC. As protein: CASSLEGRSSYEQYV.

CDR3 protein: CASRGDSLRFHEQYF. CDR3 bases: TGTGCCAGCAGAGGGGACTCACTGAGGTTCCACGAGCAGTACTTC. The gene calls are TRBV5-5 and TRBJ2-7; TRBD2 is a possible D gene (6 bases). Germline V gene sequence: CDR1 SGHKS, CDR2 YYEKEE (reference sequence). Trimming took 5 bases from V and 5 from J, leaving 20 bases between them. The CDR3 extends over 15 amino acids.